This T cell receptor beta chain was retrieved from a study of vaccination effects on CD4 cells after COVID-19. Study-wide points: The study, lacking early post-infection timepoints, had few convalescent patients. At late timepoints after vaccination, vaccine- and infection-induced clones shrank markedly.

Antigen-specific CD4+ T cell clonotypes were called by their expansion after viral peptide-pool culture in ViraFEST. It was after approximately 11 days of culture that CD4+ T cells were isolated. All participants had two doses of either the BNT162b2 or mRNA-1273 vaccine. It was with around 10 IU/ml IL-2 and 9.5 to 10 ug/ml peptides that 1.5 million to 2 million PBMC per well were cultured. Researchers swapped half the medium for IL-2 medium on both days 3 and 7. This CDR3 is 17 amino acids long. CDR1 is SGHNT, CDR2 YENEEA, per germline. The J segment lost 5 bases and the V segment lost 5 bases, leaving 16 bases of the junction unmatched. The table came from immunoSEQ multiplex PCR; TCRdb's copy has only in-frame clones and leaves some out. Of over 80,000 clones in the sample, about three quarters are singletons; the top ten hold about 1.2%. This clone has just one count. What it binds is not known.

The chain joins TRBV11-3 to TRBJ1-1, with 8 bases fitting TRBD1. The sequence was collected from a human donor who received a COVID-19 vaccine. The sequenced sample was CD4+ T cells from PBMCs cultured with HCoV-OC43 spike peptides, obtained after COVID-19 vaccination. The subset was: HCoV-OC43 spike overlapping peptide pool stimulation. The CDR3 DNA follows: TGTGCCAGCAGCCCCGTGGGGACAGGCCATCAGGGAACTGAAGCTTTCTTT. Its translation is CASSPVGTGHQGTEAFF.